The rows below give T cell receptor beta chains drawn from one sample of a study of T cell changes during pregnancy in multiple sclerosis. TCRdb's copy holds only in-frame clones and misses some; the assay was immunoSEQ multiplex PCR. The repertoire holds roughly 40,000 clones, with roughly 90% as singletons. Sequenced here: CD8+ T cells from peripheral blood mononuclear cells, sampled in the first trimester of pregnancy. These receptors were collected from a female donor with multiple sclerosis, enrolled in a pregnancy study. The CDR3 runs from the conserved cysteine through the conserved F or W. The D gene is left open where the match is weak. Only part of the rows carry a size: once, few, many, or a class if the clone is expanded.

CDR3 protein: CASSLGGGAGTDTQYF
CDR3 DNA: TGTGCCAGCAGCTTAGGCGGGGGGGCGGGCACAGATACGCAGTATTTT
J gene: TRBJ2-3
V gene: TRBV7-8
clone size: NA
D gene: TRBD2

CDR3 protein: CASSVDGSGGADTQYF
CDR3 DNA: TGTGCCAGCAGCGTAGATGGTAGCGGGGGCGCAGATACGCAGTATTTT
J gene: TRBJ2-3
V gene: TRBV9
clone size: NA
D gene: TRBD2

CDR3 protein: CASGQGAYPGELFF
CDR3 DNA: TGTGCCAGCGGTCAGGGGGCTTACCCCGGGGAGCTGTTTTTT
J gene: TRBJ2-2
V gene: TRBV27
clone size: NA
D gene: TRBD1

CDR3 protein: CASSQGQSDSNQPQHF
CDR3 DNA: TGTGCCAGCAGCCAGGGACAGTCAGATAGCAATCAGCCCCAGCATTTT
J gene: TRBJ1-5
V gene: TRBV4-2
clone size: once
D gene: TRBD1

CDR3 protein: CASSRLVASDNEQFF
CDR3 DNA: TGTGCCAGCAGCCGCCTGGTGGCTAGCGATAATGAGCAGTTCTTC
J gene: TRBJ2-1
V gene: TRBV14
clone size: NA
D gene: NA

CDR3 protein: CASSLTGDGGYTF
CDR3 DNA: TGTGCCAGCAGCTTGACAGGGGATGGAGGCTACACCTTC
J gene: TRBJ1-2
V gene: TRBV6-4
clone size: NA
D gene: TRBD1

CDR3 protein: CASSPLEQYF
CDR3 DNA: TGTGCCAGCAGCCCTTTAGAGCAGTACTTC
J gene: TRBJ2-7
V gene: TRBV11-2
clone size: NA
D gene: NA

CDR3 protein: CASSLGDRKYF
CDR3 DNA: TGTGCCAGCAGCTTAGGTGACAGGAAGTACTTC
J gene: TRBJ2-7
V gene: TRBV13
clone size: NA
D gene: NA

CDR3 protein: CAISEAGPDTGELFF
CDR3 DNA: TGTGCCATCAGTGAAGCGGGACCGGACACCGGGGAGCTGTTTTTT
J gene: TRBJ2-2
V gene: TRBV10-3
clone size: NA
D gene: TRBD2

CDR3 protein: CSGKRQGVVETQYF
CDR3 DNA: TGCAGCGGCAAAAGACAGGGGGTGGTGGAGACCCAGTACTTC
J gene: TRBJ2-5
V gene: TRBV29-1
clone size: NA
D gene: TRBD1

CDR3 protein: CAGTIGDGYTF
CDR3 DNA: TGTGCCGGCACCATCGGGGATGGCTACACCTTC
J gene: TRBJ1-2
V gene: TRBV6-1
clone size: NA
D gene: NA

CDR3 protein: CASSSTAGSVEETQYF
CDR3 DNA: TGTGCCAGCAGTTCGACTGCAGGGTCGGTCGAAGAGACCCAGTACTTC
J gene: TRBJ2-5
V gene: TRBV2
clone size: NA
D gene: NA

CDR3 protein: CASSPTGAGYGYTF
CDR3 DNA: TGCGCCAGCAGCCCGACAGGGGCGGGCTATGGCTACACCTTC
J gene: TRBJ1-2
V gene: TRBV4-1
clone size: NA
D gene: TRBD1

CDR3 protein: CASSSGHSYGYTF
CDR3 DNA: TGTGCCAGCAGCTCGGGACATTCCTATGGCTACACCTTC
J gene: TRBJ1-2
V gene: TRBV9
clone size: NA
D gene: NA

CDR3 protein: CASREDFF
CDR3 DNA: TGTGCCAGCCGGGAGGATTTCTTT
J gene: TRBJ1-1
V gene: TRBV2
clone size: NA
D gene: NA

CDR3 protein: CASSLVEGGELFF
CDR3 DNA: TGCGCCAGCAGCTTGGTCGAGGGCGGGGAGCTGTTTTTT
J gene: TRBJ2-2
V gene: TRBV5-1
clone size: NA
D gene: NA

CDR3 protein: CASSTDSSGANVLTF
CDR3 DNA: TGTGCCAGTAGTACGGACAGCTCTGGGGCCAACGTCCTGACTTTC
J gene: TRBJ2-6
V gene: TRBV19
clone size: NA
D gene: NA

CDR3 protein: CAISSGGAFNEQFF
CDR3 DNA: TGTGCCATCAGTTCCGGGGGGGCCTTCAATGAGCAGTTCTTC
J gene: TRBJ2-1
V gene: TRBV10-3
clone size: NA
D gene: TRBD2

CDR3 protein: CAWSVAHYEQYF
CDR3 DNA: TGTGCCTGGAGTGTAGCCCACTACGAGCAGTACTTC
J gene: TRBJ2-7
V gene: TRBV30
clone size: NA
D gene: NA

CDR3 protein: CASSQGLAGEQYF
CDR3 DNA: TGTGCCAGCAGCCAGGGACTAGCGGGTGAGCAGTACTTC
J gene: TRBJ2-7
V gene: TRBV7-2
clone size: NA
D gene: TRBD2

CDR3 protein: CASSPGQGAHYGYTF
CDR3 DNA: TGTGCCAGCAGCCCAGGACAGGGGGCTCACTATGGCTACACCTTC
J gene: TRBJ1-2
V gene: TRBV9
clone size: NA
D gene: TRBD1

CDR3 protein: CASSPGGPDTQYF
CDR3 DNA: TGTGCCAGCAGCCCGGGGGGCCCCGATACGCAGTATTTT
J gene: TRBJ2-3
V gene: TRBV27
clone size: NA
D gene: NA

CDR3 protein: CASSLCAGVHEQYF
CDR3 DNA: TGTGCCAGCAGTTTATGTGCAGGGGTACACGAGCAGTACTTC
J gene: TRBJ2-7
V gene: TRBV27
clone size: NA
D gene: NA

CDR3 protein: CASSQTSSRGWETQYF
CDR3 DNA: TGTGCCAGCAGCCAGACCTCATCACGCGGTTGGGAGACCCAGTACTTC
J gene: TRBJ2-5
V gene: TRBV7-6
clone size: NA
D gene: NA

CDR3 protein: CASRVSAGTGRHEQYF
CDR3 DNA: TGTGCCAGCAGAGTATCGGCCGGGACAGGGAGGCACGAGCAGTACTTC
J gene: TRBJ2-7
V gene: TRBV27
clone size: NA
D gene: TRBD1

CDR3 protein: CASSQDLSGLPYNEQFF
CDR3 DNA: TGCGCCAGCAGCCAAGATCTCAGTGGACTACCGTACAATGAGCAGTTCTTC
J gene: TRBJ2-1
V gene: TRBV4-1
clone size: once
D gene: NA

CDR3 protein: CASSEDTEETQYF
CDR3 DNA: TGTGCCAGCAGTGAAGATACAGAAGAGACCCAGTACTTC
J gene: TRBJ2-5
V gene: TRBV2
clone size: NA
D gene: NA

CDR3 protein: CASSHDAGGYNEQFF
CDR3 DNA: TGCGCCAGCAGCCATGATGCGGGGGGCTACAATGAGCAGTTCTTC
J gene: TRBJ2-1
V gene: TRBV4-1
clone size: NA
D gene: TRBD2

CDR3 protein: CSVLPLAGVRETQYF
CDR3 DNA: TGCAGCGTCCTCCCACTAGCGGGGGTTAGGGAGACCCAGTACTTC
J gene: TRBJ2-5
V gene: TRBV29-1
clone size: NA
D gene: TRBD2

CDR3 protein: CASSSDSYSNQPQHF
CDR3 DNA: TGTGCCAGTAGTTCGGACAGCTATAGCAATCAGCCCCAGCATTTT
J gene: TRBJ1-5
V gene: TRBV19
clone size: NA
D gene: NA

CDR3 protein: CASSLTGLGLGASGANVLTF
CDR3 DNA: TGTGCCAGCAGCTTAACGGGTTTGGGACTGGGAGCCTCTGGGGCCAACGTCCTGACTTTC
J gene: TRBJ2-6
V gene: TRBV7-3
clone size: NA
D gene: NA

CDR3 protein: CASSEYGGGSYEQYF
CDR3 DNA: TGTGCCAGCAGTGAATACGGGGGGGGCTCCTACGAGCAGTACTTC
J gene: TRBJ2-7
V gene: TRBV25-1
clone size: NA
D gene: TRBD2

CDR3 protein: CASSLTGGANTEAFF
CDR3 DNA: TGTGCCAGCAGTTTGACAGGGGGAGCGAACACTGAAGCTTTCTTT
J gene: TRBJ1-1
V gene: TRBV6-5
clone size: NA
D gene: TRBD1

CDR3 protein: CASSVDGRSSYEQYF
CDR3 DNA: TGTGCCAGCAGCGTAGACGGGAGGAGCTCCTACGAGCAGTACTTC
J gene: TRBJ2-7
V gene: TRBV9
clone size: NA
D gene: TRBD2

CDR3 protein: CASTAGGLWPSSYNEQFF
CDR3 DNA: TGTGCCAGTACCGCGGGGGGGCTGTGGCCTAGCTCCTACAATGAGCAGTTCTTC
J gene: TRBJ2-1
V gene: TRBV19
clone size: NA
D gene: TRBD2

CDR3 protein: CASSSGEAGGETQYF
CDR3 DNA: TGTGCCAGCAGTTCCGGGGAGGCGGGAGGAGAGACCCAGTACTTC
J gene: TRBJ2-5
V gene: TRBV6-5
clone size: NA
D gene: TRBD2

CDR3 protein: CASSVGSGASTEAFF
CDR3 DNA: TGTGCCAGCAGCGTAGGGTCAGGGGCCAGCACTGAAGCTTTCTTT
J gene: TRBJ1-1
V gene: TRBV9
clone size: NA
D gene: NA

CDR3 protein: CATSRDRGVGEKLFF
CDR3 DNA: TGTGCCACCAGCAGAGATCGGGGAGTGGGGGAAAAACTGTTTTTT
J gene: TRBJ1-4
V gene: TRBV15
clone size: NA
D gene: NA

CDR3 protein: CASRQGPGALELYF
CDR3 DNA: TGTGCCAGCAGGCAGGGGCCAGGAGCCTTGGAGCTTTACTTT
J gene: TRBJ1-1
V gene: TRBV2
clone size: NA
D gene: NA

CDR3 protein: CASSLQNTGELFF
CDR3 DNA: TGTGCCAGCAGCTTACAGAACACCGGGGAGCTGTTTTTT
J gene: TRBJ2-2
V gene: TRBV11-3
clone size: NA
D gene: NA

CDR3 protein: CASSPGGSGGAEETQYF
CDR3 DNA: TGTGCCAGCAGCCCAGGAGGGAGCGGGGGGGCGGAAGAGACCCAGTACTTC
J gene: TRBJ2-5
V gene: TRBV9
clone size: NA
D gene: TRBD2